The entry below gives a single T cell receptor beta chain sequence along with its context. Its specificity is not known. The sample belongs to a study of blood T cells in healthy people across ages. Study-wide results and limits: The long-lived group displayed more naive CD4+ cells, plus higher diversity, than the aged donors did.

Through a sample-barcoded 5' primer and a J-beta primer mix, a second PCR was run for roughly 6 to 11 cycles. In TCRdb, the 5' RACE reads were re-called with MiXCR into one record per CDR3 protein. Counted here are approximately 690,000 distinct CDR3 sequences, 40% to 50% occurring once; the ten biggest clones make up approximately 29%. The CDR3 has 16 amino acids. The germline V gene encodes CDR1 SGHTA and CDR2 FQGNSA. The trim removed 1 base at V and 5 bases at J, leaving 6 bases unmatched. Material for sequencing was blood. The rearrangement links TRBV7-2 to TRBJ2-1; 9 bases map to TRBD2. This TCR was sampled from an elderly man in good health. CDR3 in amino acids: CASSLVVAGGNNEQFF. As DNA, the CDR3 is TGTGCCAGCAGCTTAGTAGTGGCGGGGGGGAACAATGAGCAGTTCTTC. Complete variable domain (other parts from reference TRBV7-2 and TRBJ2-1): GAGVSQSPSNKVTEKGKDVELRCDPISGHTALYWYRQSLGQGLEFLIYFQGNSAPDKSGLPSDRFSAERTGGSVSTLTIQRTQQEDSAVYLCASSLVVAGGNNEQFFGPGTRLTVL.